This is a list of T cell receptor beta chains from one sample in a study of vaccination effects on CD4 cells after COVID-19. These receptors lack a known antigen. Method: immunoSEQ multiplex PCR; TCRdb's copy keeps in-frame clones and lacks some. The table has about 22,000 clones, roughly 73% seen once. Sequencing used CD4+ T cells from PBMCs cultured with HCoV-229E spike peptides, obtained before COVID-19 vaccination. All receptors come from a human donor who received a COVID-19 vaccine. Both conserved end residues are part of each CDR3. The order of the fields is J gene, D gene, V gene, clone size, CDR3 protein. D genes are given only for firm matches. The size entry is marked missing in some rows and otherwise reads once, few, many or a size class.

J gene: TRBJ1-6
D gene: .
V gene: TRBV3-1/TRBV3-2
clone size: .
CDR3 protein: CASSQGLGLGSPLHF

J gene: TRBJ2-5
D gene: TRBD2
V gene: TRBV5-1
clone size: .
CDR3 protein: CASSLYAGGSQETQYF

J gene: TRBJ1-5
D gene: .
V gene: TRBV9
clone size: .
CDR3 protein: CASSVGYSNQPQHF

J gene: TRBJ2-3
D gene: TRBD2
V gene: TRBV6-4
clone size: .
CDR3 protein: CASSAAGEADTQYF

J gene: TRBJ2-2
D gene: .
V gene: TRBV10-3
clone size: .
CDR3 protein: CAISERETGELFF

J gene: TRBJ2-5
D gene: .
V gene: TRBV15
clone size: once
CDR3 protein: CATSREDRKETQYF

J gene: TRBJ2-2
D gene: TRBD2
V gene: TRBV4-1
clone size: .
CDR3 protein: CASSQDTLAGGNTGELFF

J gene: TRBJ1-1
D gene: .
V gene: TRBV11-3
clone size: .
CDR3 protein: CASSLGGVNTEAFF

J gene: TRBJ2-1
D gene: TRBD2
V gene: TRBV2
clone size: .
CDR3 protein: CASSDPGLAGGFFNEQFF

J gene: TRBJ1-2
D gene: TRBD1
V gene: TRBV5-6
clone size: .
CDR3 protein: CASSQRTGGSGGYTF

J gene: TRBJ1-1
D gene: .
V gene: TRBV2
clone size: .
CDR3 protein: CASNEIDTEAFF

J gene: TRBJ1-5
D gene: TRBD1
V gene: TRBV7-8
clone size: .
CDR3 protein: CASSSDDRGDQPQHF

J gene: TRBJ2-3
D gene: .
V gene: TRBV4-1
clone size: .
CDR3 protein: CASSQDVRTSTDTQYF

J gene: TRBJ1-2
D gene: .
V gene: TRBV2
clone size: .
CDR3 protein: CASSQGQRSGYTF

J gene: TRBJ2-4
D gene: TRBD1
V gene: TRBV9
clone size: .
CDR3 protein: CASRRAGQGIQYF

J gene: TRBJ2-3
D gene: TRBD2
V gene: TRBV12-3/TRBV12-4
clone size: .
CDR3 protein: CAISGTSTDTQYF

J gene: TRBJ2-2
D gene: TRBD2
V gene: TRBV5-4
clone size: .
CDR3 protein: CASRIAGMNTGELFF

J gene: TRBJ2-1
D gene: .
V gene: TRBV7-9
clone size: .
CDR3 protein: CASSLGRSQFF

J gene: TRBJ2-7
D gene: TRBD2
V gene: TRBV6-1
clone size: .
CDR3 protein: CASSEAGGWHEQYF

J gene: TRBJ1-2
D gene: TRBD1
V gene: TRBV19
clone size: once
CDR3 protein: CASRFGTVGGYGYTF

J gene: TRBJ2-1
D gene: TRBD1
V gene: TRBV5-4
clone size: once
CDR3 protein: CASRRGTGIYEQFF

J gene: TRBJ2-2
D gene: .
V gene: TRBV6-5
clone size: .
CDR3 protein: CVITGGAGELFF

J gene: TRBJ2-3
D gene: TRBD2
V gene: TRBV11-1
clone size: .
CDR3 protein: CASTRAGRATDTQYF

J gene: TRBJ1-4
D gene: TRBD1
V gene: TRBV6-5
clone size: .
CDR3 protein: CASNSETGQLFF

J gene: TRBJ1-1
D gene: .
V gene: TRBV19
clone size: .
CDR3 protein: CASTPLRGRRTEAFF

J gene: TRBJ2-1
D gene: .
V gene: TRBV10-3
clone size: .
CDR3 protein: CAISNGISYNEQFF

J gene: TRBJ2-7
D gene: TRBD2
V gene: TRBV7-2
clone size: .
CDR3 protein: CASSRTSGSSYEQYF

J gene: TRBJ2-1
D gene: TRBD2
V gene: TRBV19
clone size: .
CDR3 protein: CARFRGRQTYNEQFF